This passage covers 10 T cell receptor beta chains from one sample sequenced in a study of T cells in Graves' hyperthyroidism and ophthalmopathy. Amplification of TCR beta CDR3 regions used RNA as the template. The HTBI primer set drove a first-round RT-PCR of the TCR CDR3. From the multiplex PCR reads, TCRdb called clonotypes with MiXCR, one entry per CDR3 protein. The sample has roughly 630,000 distinct CDR3 sequences, 15% to 18% seen once. Sequenced material: blood. The source is a young woman with Graves' hyperthyroidism.

The rearrangement joins TRBV4-1 to TRBJ1-5; D perhaps matches TRBD1 (6 bases). Germline V lookup: CDR1 MGHRA, CDR2 YSYEKL. Trimming pared 7 bases from V and 2 bases from J, leaving 18 bases between. The CDR3 covers 16 residues. The CDR3 nucleotides are TGCGCCAGCAACTACAGGGTCTCTTATGGCAATCAGCCCCAGCATTTT. Amino acid sequence: CASNYRVSYGNQPQHF.

This clonotype was seen ten or more times. This chain joins TRBV2 and TRBJ1-5, with TRBD1 matching 10 bases. Germline assignment: CDR1 SNHLY and CDR2 FYNNEI. The CDR3 sequence is 20 residues long. With V trimmed by 2 bases and J by 7 bases, 20 bases remained unmatched. CDR3 sequence reads: CASSEPPEGTGVARWQPQHF. DNA of the CDR3: TGTGCCAGCAGTGAACCGCCCGAGGGGACAGGGGTGGCAAGGTGGCAGCCCCAGCATTTT.

This clonotype has at least ten counts. The genes are TRBV20-1 and TRBJ2-7, with D tentatively TRBD2 (5 bases). V lost 1 base and J lost 5, with 15 bases in between. Germline CDR1 DFQATT, CDR2 SNEGSKA (reference sequence). The CDR3 spans 14 residues. The CDR3: CSARVTRGPNEQYF. The CDR3 DNA reads TGCAGTGCTAGAGTGACCAGAGGGCCCAACGAGCAGTACTTC.

This chain links TRBV7-2 with TRBJ2-3; no clear D gene. Trimming shortened V by 6 bases and J by 5 bases, and 12 bases separated the two germline ends. The CDR3 has 13 amino acids. Looked up from germline, CDR1 is SGHTA and CDR2 is FQGNSA. The CDR3 nucleotides read TGTGCCAGCAGTTTTTACACTCTAGATACGCAGTATTTT. This sequence encodes CASSFYTLDTQYF.

The chain has TRBV11-2 and TRBJ2-7; 9 bases line up with TRBD2. The CDR3 loop spans 15 amino acids. Trimming cost V 4 bases and J 4 bases; bases outside gene matches: 8. Germline V CDR1 and CDR2: SGHAT, FQNNGV. For the CDR3, the DNA is TGTGCCAGCAGCTCCATTGCTAGCGGGATATACGAGCAGTACTTC. Translated: CASSSIASGIYEQYF.

In regard to this clonotype: Given a much more abundant clone one base away, this may be a read error. The chain joins TRBV29-1 to TRBJ2-7, with TRBD1 matching over 7 bases. Germline V gene data show CDR1 as SQVTM and CDR2 as ANQGSEA. J gave up 5 bases and V 3 bases, and 7 bases lay outside the gene matches. The CDR3 runs to 13 residues. The CDR3 DNA follows: TGCAGCGTTGACGAGGCAGGGGGAAACGAGCAGTACTTC. It encodes CSVDEAGGNEQYF.

This clonotype was seen many times. The chain joins TRBV27 to TRBJ2-7; the match to TRBD2 covers 13 bases. The CDR3 extends over 17 amino acids. Looked up from germline, CDR1 is MNHEY and CDR2 is SMNVEV (reference sequence). Unmatched junction bases numbered 11, after V lost 5 bases and J lost 4 bases. The CDR3 here is CASSDGLAGEVVYEQYF. The CDR3 region has the DNA TGTGCCAGCAGTGACGGACTAGCGGGAGAAGTTGTATACGAGCAGTACTTC.

This clonotype was seen repeatedly, ten times or more. CDR3 coding DNA: TGCAGTGCTAGCGGGACGGCGGGAGAGACCCAGTACTTC. Protein product: CSASGTAGETQYF. The gene calls are TRBV20-1 and TRBJ2-5; D may correspond to TRBD1 or TRBD2 (5 bases each). V gave up 3 bases and J gave up 4 bases, with 12 bases separating them. Looked up from germline, CDR1 is DFQATT and CDR2 is SNEGSKA (reference sequence). The CDR3 consists of 13 residues.

This clonotype appeared a few times. Just one base apart from a much larger clone, this may be a read error. The V gene is TRBV20-1, the J gene TRBJ2-7; the D is unclear. V was pared by 0 bases and J by 7 bases, with 7 bases between. This CDR3 comprises 11 residues. Germline loops: CDR1 DFQATT, CDR2 SNEGSKA (reference sequence). CDR3 loop: CSAREFGEQYF. CDR3 coding DNA: TGCAGTGCTAGAGAGTTTGGAGAGCAGTACTTC.

The rearrangement joins TRBV19 to TRBJ1-5; D call uncertain. Between the trimmed V and J ends, which lost 4 bases and 3 bases, there was a span of 13 bases. The CDR3 is 15 amino acids. Germline V gene sequence: CDR1 LNHDA, CDR2 SQIVND (reference sequence). The CDR3 reads CASSNQEGPNQPQHF. In DNA, the CDR3 is TGTGCCAGTAGTAACCAGGAGGGCCCCAATCAGCCCCAGCATTTT.